Below, one TCR beta chain is given with its context. This CDR3 region has 15 residues. The V gene's germline CDR1 is LGHDT and CDR2 YNNKEL (reference sequence). V lost 6 bases and J lost 5, with 19 bases in between. This record belongs to a study of CD8 T cells in Susac syndrome. The RNA, about 0.5 to 1 ug, was put through reverse transcription using random hexamers. The CDR3 of TCR beta was amplified by immunoSEQ multiplex PCR across 54 Vbeta and 13 Jbeta. One entry per CDR3 protein results from TCRdb running MiXCR on the immunoSEQ multiplex PCR reads. The table includes under 200,000 distinct CDR3 sequences, roughly 96% detected once. Healthy donors served as age- and sex-matched controls. It was negative isolation that provided the CD8+ and CD4+ T cells, whereas TEMRA cells were enriched by FACS.

J is TRBJ2-5 and V is TRBV3-1; no firm D call. The specimen was CD4+ T cells from PBMCs. The TCR comes from a human donor in good health. The CDR3 sequence: CASRPRFGKRETQYF. The CDR3 coding sequence is TGTGCCAGCAGGCCAAGATTTGGAAAGAGGGAGACCCAGTACTTC.